These 15 T cell receptor beta chains were sequenced from one sample in a study of regulatory T cells in long-lasting Graves disease. Stated time point: newly diagnosed GD, antithyroid drugs for less than 3 months. Following extraction of RNA from PBMCs, that RNA was used to make the TCR library. CDR3-region Arm-PCR and iRepertoire HTBI primers produced the TCR beta libraries. TCRdb ran MiXCR on the multiplex PCR reads and lists one entry per CDR3 protein. This sample has around 320,000 distinct CDR3 sequences, with over 15% found just once. This sample also belongs to another study, concerning T cells in Graves' hyperthyroidism and ophthalmopathy.

Material: peripheral blood mononuclear cells (PBMCs), obtained at new diagnosis, from a patient treated with antithyroid drugs. These receptors were collected from a man aged 40-55 years with Graves disease.

This clonotype has a handful of counts. The genes are TRBV5-1 and TRBJ1-1; 8 positions agree with TRBD1. CDR3 size: 15 residues. After removal of 0 bases from V and 3 bases from J, the junction contained 4 bases not matched to a gene. Looked up from germline, CDR1 is SGHRS and CDR2 is YFSETQ. CDR3 protein: CASSLAPGGYTEAFF. Here the CDR3 DNA reads TGCGCCAGCAGCTTGGCCCCAGGGGGCTACACTGAAGCTTTCTTT.

Turning to this clonotype: A much larger clone lies a single base off, so this may be a read error. The rearrangement links TRBV28 to TRBJ1-2; TRBD1 matches 8 bases. The J segment lost 4 bases and the V segment lost 7 bases, leaving 11 bases of the junction unmatched. The CDR3 contains 15 residues. The germline CDR1 and CDR2 sequences are MDHEN and SYDVKM. The CDR3: CASITGGQDLYGYTF. DNA for the CDR3: TGTGCCAGCATCACGGGGGGACAGGACCTCTATGGCTACACCTTC.

This clonotype was detected ten times or more. It is unclear where the CDR3 begins or ends on the DNA, so no DNA is shown, and the CDR3 is as TCRdb lists it. J is TRBJ2-2 and V is TRBV28; the table's TRBD1 call for D was not verified on the DNA. Inclusive of both ends, the CDR3 amounts to 18 amino acids. Germline assignment: CDR1 MDHEN and CDR2 SYDVKM. This CDR3 is CASSSLAKGDLRAGELFF.

Many counts were recorded for this clonotype. The chain links TRBV11-2 to TRBJ1-2; 9 bases agree with TRBD1. This CDR3 spans 14 amino acids. The germline V gene has CDR1 SGHAT and CDR2 FQNNGV. The V and J ends lost 5 bases and 8 bases, in that order; junction bases with no gene match: 9. DNA for the CDR3: TGTGCCAGCAGCATGGGACAGGGAGTCGTCGGCTACACCTTC. It specifies CASSMGQGVVGYTF.

With respect to this clonotype: Being one base from a much bigger clone, this may be a read error. The CDR3 nucleotides read TGTGCCAGCAGTTACCGCGTCGCGAACAATGAGCGGTTCTTC. It yields the protein CASSYRVANNERFF. The rearrangement uses TRBV6-2 or TRBV6-3 and TRBJ2-1, with D unclear. The germline V gene encodes CDR1 MNHEY and CDR2 SVGEGT. The CDR3 spans 14 residues.

This clonotype occurred many times. Sequence at one end of the junction differs from germline and may be a read error. The gene calls are TRBV28 and TRBJ2-5, with TRBD2 matching over 7 bases. Germline-derived CDR1 and CDR2 are MDHEN and SYDVKM. The CDR3 has 13 residues. CDR3 bases: TGTGCCAGCAGCCAGACGGGGGGACGGCGAACGGACTTC. Translating gives CASSQTGGRRTDF.

This clonotype has only a few counts. The rearrangement joins TRBV6-5 to TRBJ2-5; D is perhaps TRBD2 (5 bases). CDR3 length: 14 amino acids. Germline V CDR1 and CDR2: MNHEY, SVGAGI. V dropped 2 bases and J dropped 4 bases, with 11 bases sitting between them. Here the CDR3 reads CASSYGPEGETQYF. The CDR3 DNA is TGTGCCAGCAGTTACGGCCCAGAGGGAGAGACCCAGTACTTC.

In its sample, this clonotype was seen many times. The chain couples TRBV20-1 to TRBJ1-6; a possible D gene is TRBD1 (6 bases). Germline V CDR1 and CDR2: DFQATT, SNEGSKA (reference sequence). V gave up 5 bases and J gave up 5 bases, with 10 bases separating them. This CDR3 is built from 13 residues. In DNA, the CDR3 is TGCAGTGCTCCGACAGGCGATAATTCACCCCTCCACTTT. It is translated as CSAPTGDNSPLHF.

Turning to this clonotype: This may be a read error, as it is one base from a much larger clone. This chain joins TRBV20-1 and TRBJ2-1, with 7 bases lining up with TRBD1. The CDR3 runs to 15 residues. Germline loops: CDR1 DFQATT, CDR2 SNEGSKA (reference sequence). With 0 bases clipped from V and 10 bases from J, the junction kept 12 bases outside the gene matches. The CDR3 region has the DNA TGCAGTGCTAGAGATCCAAGGGGGCCATCCTACGAGCAGTTCTTC. Protein product: CSARDPRGPSYEQFF.

Many counts were recorded for this clonotype. CDR3 sequence: CATSDFTSGGARDTQYF. The CDR3 DNA reads TGTGCCACCAGTGATTTTACTAGCGGGGGGGCCAGAGATACGCAGTATTTT. The chain links TRBV24-1 to TRBJ2-3, with 13 positions matching TRBD2. The CDR3 length is 17 residues. Per the germline V gene, CDR1 is KGHDR and CDR2 is SFDVKD. V trimming: 1 base; J trimming: 5 bases; junction bases outside the gene matches: 5.

This clonotype was recorded at least ten times. V is TRBV27 and J is TRBJ2-7, with D maybe TRBD2 (6 bases). CDR3 size: 14 residues. The V gene lost 2 bases and the J gene lost 4 bases, with 12 bases spanning the gap. The V gene's germline CDR1 is MNHEY and CDR2 SMNVEV (reference sequence). CDR3 region: CASSLHTGDYEQYF. Written as DNA, the CDR3 is TGTGCCAGCAGTTTACACACGGGAGATTACGAGCAGTACTTC.

This clonotype was counted many times. This sequence joins TRBV28 and TRBJ1-1; D is perhaps TRBD1 (5 bases). Germline V gene sequence: CDR1 MDHEN, CDR2 SYDVKM. The CDR3 length is 15 residues. The V end lost 6 bases, the J end lost 0 bases, and 14 bases lay between the germline ends. The CDR3 DNA follows: TGTGCCAGCAGCTTGGGGGGGGTCATGAACACTGAAGCTTTCTTT. As protein: CASSLGGVMNTEAFF.

This clonotype was observed at least ten times. This chain joins TRBV20-1 and TRBJ2-3; 8 nucleotides match TRBD2. The germline V gene encodes CDR1 DFQATT and CDR2 SNEGSKA (reference sequence). V dropped 0 bases and J dropped 1; count of bases not matched to a gene: 6. This CDR3 is built from 16 residues. CDR3 DNA sequence: TGCAGTGCTAGAGATCCTGGAGCGGGGGGCACAGATACGCAGTATTTT. Translated, it gives CSARDPGAGGTDTQYF.

This clonotype occurred many times. The chain couples TRBV7-3 to TRBJ2-2, with D perhaps TRBD1 or TRBD2 (6 bases each). The germline gives CDR1 SGHTA, CDR2 FQGTGA. The CDR3 sequence is 14 residues long. Trimming cost V 4 bases and J 6 bases, with 12 bases left between them. This CDR3 reads CASSSQGRSGELFF. CDR3 DNA sequence: TGTGCCAGCAGCTCCCAGGGGAGGTCCGGGGAGCTGTTTTTT.

This clonotype was found many times. The CDR3 nucleotides are TGTGCCAGCAGCTTGTCGGGGGCATGGTCACAAGCCCAAGAAGCTTTCTTT. This codes for CASSLSGAWSQAQEAFF. This rearrangement joins TRBV13 to TRBJ1-1; a possible D gene is TRBD1 (6 bases). The CDR3 has 17 amino acids. Germline V CDR1 and CDR2: PRHDT, FYEKMQ (reference sequence). V lost 3 bases and J 8 bases, leaving 25 bases between the germline ends.